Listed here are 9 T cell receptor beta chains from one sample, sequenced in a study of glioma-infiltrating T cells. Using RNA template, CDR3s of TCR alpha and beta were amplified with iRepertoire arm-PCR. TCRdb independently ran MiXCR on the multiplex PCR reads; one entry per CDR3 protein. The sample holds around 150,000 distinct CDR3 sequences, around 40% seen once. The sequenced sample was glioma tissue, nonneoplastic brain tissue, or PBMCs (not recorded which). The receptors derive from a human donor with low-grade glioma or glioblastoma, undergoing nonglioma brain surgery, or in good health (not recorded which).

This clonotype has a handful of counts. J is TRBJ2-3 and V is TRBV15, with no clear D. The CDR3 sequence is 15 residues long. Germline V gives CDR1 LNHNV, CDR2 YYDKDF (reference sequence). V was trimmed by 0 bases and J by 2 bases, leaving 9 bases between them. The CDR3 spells CATSRDPSTTDTQYF. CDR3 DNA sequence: TGTGCCACCAGCAGAGATCCAAGCACCACAGATACGCAGTATTTT.

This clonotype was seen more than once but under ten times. The CDR3 sequence is CSAYPLTGVFVEQFF. The CDR3 nucleotides are TGCAGTGCCTATCCCTTGACAGGGGTTTTTGTTGAGCAGTTCTTC. This chain links TRBV20-1 with TRBJ2-1; 8 bases map to TRBD1. The length of the CDR3 is 15 residues. The germline V gene encodes CDR1 DFQATT and CDR2 SNEGSKA (reference sequence). The junction had 16 bases not matched to a gene; V was cut back by 6 bases and J by 9 bases.

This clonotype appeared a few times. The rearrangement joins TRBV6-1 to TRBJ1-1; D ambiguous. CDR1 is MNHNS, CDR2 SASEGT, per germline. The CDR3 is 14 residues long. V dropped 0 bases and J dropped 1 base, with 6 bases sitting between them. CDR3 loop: CASSEAYGNTEAFF. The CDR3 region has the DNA TGTGCCAGCAGTGAAGCTTACGGGAACACTGAAGCTTTCTTT.

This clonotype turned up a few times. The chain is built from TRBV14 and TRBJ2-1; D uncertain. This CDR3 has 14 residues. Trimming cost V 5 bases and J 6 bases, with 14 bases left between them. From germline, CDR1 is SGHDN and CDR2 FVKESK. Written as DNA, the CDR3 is TGTGCCAGCAGCTCCCGAGACCTTCCCAATGAGCAGTTCTTC. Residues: CASSSRDLPNEQFF.

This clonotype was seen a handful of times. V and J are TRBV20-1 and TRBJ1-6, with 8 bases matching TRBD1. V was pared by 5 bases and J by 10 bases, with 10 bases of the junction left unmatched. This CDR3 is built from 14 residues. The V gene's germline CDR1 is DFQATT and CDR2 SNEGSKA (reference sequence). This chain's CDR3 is CSAYRGKRGSPLHF. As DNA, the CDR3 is TGCAGTGCTTACAGGGGGAAGAGGGGCTCACCCCTCCACTTT.

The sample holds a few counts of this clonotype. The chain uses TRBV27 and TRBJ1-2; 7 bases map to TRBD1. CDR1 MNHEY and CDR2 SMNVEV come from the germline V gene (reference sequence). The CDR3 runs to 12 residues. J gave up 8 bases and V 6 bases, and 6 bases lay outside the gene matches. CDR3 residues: CASRNLQGGYTF. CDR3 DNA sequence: TGTGCCAGCAGGAACCTACAGGGGGGCTACACCTTC.

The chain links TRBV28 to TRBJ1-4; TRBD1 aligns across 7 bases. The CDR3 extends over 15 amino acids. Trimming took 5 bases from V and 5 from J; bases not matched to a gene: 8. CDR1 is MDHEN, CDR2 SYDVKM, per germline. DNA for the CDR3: TGTGCCAGCAGTGCGTGGGACAGACCAAATGAAAAACTGTTTTTT. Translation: CASSAWDRPNEKLFF.

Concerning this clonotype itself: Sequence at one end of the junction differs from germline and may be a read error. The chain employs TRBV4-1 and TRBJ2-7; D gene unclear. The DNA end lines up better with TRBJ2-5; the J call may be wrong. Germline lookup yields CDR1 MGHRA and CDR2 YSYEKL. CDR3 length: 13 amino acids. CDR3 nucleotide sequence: TGTGCCAGCAGCCAAGTCCCCTACGGGACCCAGTACTTC. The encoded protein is CASSQVPYGTQYF.

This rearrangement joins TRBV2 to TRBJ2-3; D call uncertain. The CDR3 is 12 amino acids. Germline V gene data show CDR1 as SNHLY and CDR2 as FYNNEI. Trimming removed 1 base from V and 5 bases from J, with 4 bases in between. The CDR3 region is CASSEGGDTQYF. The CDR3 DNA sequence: TGTGCCAGCAGTGAAGGGGGAGATACGCAGTATTTT.